This TCR beta chain is drawn from a study of shared clonotypes between healthy human individuals. Method: immunoSEQ multiplex PCR; TCRdb's copy keeps in-frame clones and lacks some. The table includes about 980,000 clones, roughly 72% detected once. The germline CDR1 and CDR2 sequences are LGHNA and YNFKEQ. The ends were cut back, 0 bases at V and 0 bases at J, with 15 bases in the middle. CDR3 length: 18 amino acids. This sequence was found in a man younger than 30 in good health. V usage is TRBV4-2 and J usage is TRBJ1-5, with D uncertain. Sample: memory CD4+ T cells sorted from blood. Documented subset: CD45RA-negative fraction. The CDR3 nucleotides read TGTGCCAGCAGCCAAGACCCCACTGGACGGGTTAGCAATCAGCCCCAGCATTTT. It translates to CASSQDPTGRVSNQPQHF.